Below are 14 T cell receptor beta chains sequenced from a single sample in a study of cytomegalovirus exposure and HLA in healthy donors. PCR amplification relied on 60 Vbeta primers (plus 13 Jbeta primers). The protocol was immunoSEQ multiplex PCR, while the TCRdb copy is restricted to in-frame clones and leaves out a portion. Among some 110,000 clones, approximately 78% were seen once, and the ten largest hold approximately 1.9%. Sequencing used PBMCs. The receptor set was obtained from a woman aged 40 to 50 in good health and CMV-seronegative.

This clone was seen more than once but under ten times. The genes are TRBV10-3 and TRBJ2-7, with D unresolved. Per the germline V gene, CDR1 is ENHRY and CDR2 is SYGVKD. Trimming removed 0 bases from V and 3 bases from J, with 9 bases in between. The CDR3 is made up of 14 amino acids. The CDR3 sequence: CAISESAENYEQYF. The CDR3 coding sequence is TGTGCCATCAGTGAGTCGGCAGAAAACTACGAGCAGTACTTC.

The rearrangement links TRBV19 to TRBJ2-7; 7 bases align to TRBD2. The germline CDR1 and CDR2 sequences are LNHDA and SQIVND (reference sequence). The CDR3 covers 15 residues. The ends lost 3 bases at V and 3 bases at J; junction bases unmatched: 8. The CDR3 region is CASSISGGNNYEQYF. The CDR3 coding sequence is TGTGCCAGTAGTATCTCGGGGGGTAACAACTACGAGCAGTACTTC.

The chain couples TRBV6-5 to TRBJ2-5, with D perhaps TRBD2 (6 bases). The CDR3 totals 15 residues. Trimming removed 2 bases from V and 4 bases from J, with 14 bases in between. Per germline, CDR1 MNHEY and CDR2 SVGAGI. CDR3 sequence (DNA): TGTGCCAGCAGTTACACTCCGGGGGACGCAGAGACCCAGTACTTC. This encodes CASSYTPGDAETQYF.

The gene calls are TRBV27 and TRBJ2-5; D gene ambiguous. The CDR3 runs to 13 residues. Looked up from germline, CDR1 is MNHEY and CDR2 is SMNVEV (reference sequence). The V end lost 0 bases, the J end lost 3 bases, and 5 bases lay between the germline ends. Written as DNA, the CDR3 is TGTGCCAGCAGTTTATCAATCGAAGAGACCCAGTACTTC. Protein product: CASSLSIEETQYF.

The rearrangement links TRBV23-1 to TRBJ1-2, with D possibly matching TRBD1 (5 bases). TRBV23-1 is designated an ORF whose function remains uncertain. V lost 4 bases to trimming and J lost 4 bases, with 19 bases between them. The CDR3 extends over 16 amino acids. In nucleotides, the CDR3 is TGCGCCAGCAGTCCCCGGGCCAACGGGACTGCCTATGGCTACACCTTC. Its translation is CASSPRANGTAYGYTF.

The CDR3 region is CASSEPAGMNTEAFF. The DNA of the CDR3 is TGTGCCAGCAGTGAACCTGCAGGGATGAACACTGAAGCTTTCTTT. V and J are TRBV6-1 and TRBJ1-1; TRBD1 might be the D (5 bases). Germline V gene lookup returns CDR1 MNHNS and CDR2 SASEGT. Trimming pared 2 bases from V and 0 bases from J, leaving 10 bases between. This CDR3 has 15 residues.

Here the CDR3 DNA reads TGTGCCTGGAGCCTGACAGGGGGAGCTTTCTTT. This sequence encodes CAWSLTGGAFF. V and J are TRBV30 and TRBJ1-1; 9 bases match TRBD1. CDR1 GTSNPN and CDR2 SVGIG come from the germline V gene (reference sequence). V shed 3 bases and J 10 bases; nucleotides not matched to a gene: 3. This CDR3 contains 11 residues.

The chain carries TRBV6-6 and TRBJ2-1; D unclear. The CDR3 sequence is 16 residues long. Germline-derived CDR1 and CDR2 are MNHNY and SVGAGI (reference sequence). Trimming removed 8 bases from V and 1 base from J, with 18 bases in between. The CDR3 DNA reads as TGTGCCAGCCGCCTAAGCGACCTCTATTCCTACAATGAGCAGTTCTTC. This codes for CASRLSDLYSYNEQFF.

The chain employs TRBV9 and TRBJ1-5; D unresolved. The germline V gene has CDR1 SGDLS and CDR2 YYNGEE. Trimming took 0 bases from V and 4 from J, leaving 11 bases between them. This CDR3 is built from 15 residues. The CDR3 DNA is TGTGCCAGCAGCGTAGATGTGGGCGCGAATCAGCCCCAGCATTTT. This sequence encodes CASSVDVGANQPQHF.

This clone was counted only a few times. The V call is TRBV7-2, the J call TRBJ2-2, with 10 bases aligning to TRBD1. The CDR3 contains 15 residues. The trim removed 5 bases at V and 5 bases at J, leaving 5 bases unmatched. CDR1 is SGHTA, CDR2 FQGNSA, per germline. The CDR3 DNA reads as TGTGCCAGCAGCCCTACGGACAGGGGGACCGGGGAGCTGTTTTTT. It yields the protein CASSPTDRGTGELFF.

This clone turned up a few times. The J gene is TRBJ1-1, the V gene TRBV11-3; no clear D. The V end was cut by 0 bases, the J end by 9 bases, with 8 bases between. The CDR3 runs 12 residues. Germline V lookup: CDR1 SGHNT, CDR2 YENEEA. This CDR3 is CASSLEPGKAFF. The CDR3 bases are TGTGCCAGCAGCTTAGAGCCAGGAAAAGCTTTCTTT. The full variable domain, with the rest looked up from reference TRBV11-3 and TRBJ1-1, is EAGVVQSPRYKIIEKKQPVAFWCNPISGHNTLYWYLQNLGQGPELLIRYENEEAVDDSQLPKDRFSAERLKGVDSTLKIQPAELGDSAVYLCASSLEPGKAFFGQGTRLTVV.

Notes on this clone: Other DNA variants within this sample encode the same CDR3. This chain links TRBV30 with TRBJ1-3; D uncertain. The CDR3 has 13 amino acids. The V and J ends lost 0 bases and 0 bases respectively, with 3 bases between them. Germline V gives CDR1 GTSNPN, CDR2 SVGIG (reference sequence). CDR3 loop: CAWSVSSGNTIYF. CDR3 nucleotide sequence: TGTGCCTGGAGTGTGAGCTCTGGAAACACCATATATTTT.

This clone is a singleton in its sample. The gene calls are TRBV19 and TRBJ1-5; D remains ambiguous. V lost 7 bases and J 7 bases, leaving 11 bases between the germline ends. Germline loops: CDR1 LNHDA, CDR2 SQIVND (reference sequence). The CDR3 is 12 amino acids. Here the CDR3 DNA reads TGTGCCAGTAACCAACTTAACCAGCCCCAGCATTTT. This translates into CASNQLNQPQHF. Combining the CDR3 with reference TRBV19 and TRBJ1-5 gives the whole variable domain DGGITQSPKYLFRKEGQNVTLSCEQNLNHDAMYWYRQDPGQGLRLIYYSQIVNDFQKGDIAEGYSVSREKKESFPLTVTSAQKNPTAFYLCASNQLNQPQHFGDGTRLSIL.

In nucleotides, the CDR3 is TGTGCCAGTAGCTCCGGACTAGCGGGAGCCTACGAGCAGTACTTC. Translating it yields CASSSGLAGAYEQYF. This chain uses TRBV19 with TRBJ2-7; TRBD2 matches 13 bases. The CDR3 is 15 residues long. Germline V CDR1 and CDR2: LNHDA, SQIVND (reference sequence). Losses at the gene ends were 6 bases for V and 2 bases for J; bases not matched to a gene: 4.